This T cell receptor (beta chain) came from a study of immune cell composition in non-small cell lung cancer. Study results and caveats: Tumour-associated clones >0.5% occurred in about a third of adenocarcinomas, roughly four fifths of squamous. Shared sequences between tumour-reactive and dominant in vivo clones were not proven. Adenocarcinomas with higher top tumour-associated clone frequency had more reactive TILs.

Details on this clone: Its cognate antigen is unknown.

This CDR3 is 15 amino acids long. Per germline, CDR1 KGHSH and CDR2 LQKENI. Normal lung was sampled as far from the tumour as possible, at least 3 cm. DNA was extracted from unsorted cell suspensions stored frozen. This table comes from immunoSEQ multiplex PCR, and its TCRdb copy is limited to in-frame clones, with some not included. This table holds around 6,600 clones, 82% found once. The chain has TRBV18 and TRBJ2-5; TRBD1 might be the D (7 bases). The end of the DNA aligns better with TRBJ2-7, so the J call may be wrong. Material for sequencing was non-adjacent lung tissue. This clonotype originated in a human donor with non-small cell lung cancer. CDR3 amino acids: CASSPPTGTPYEQYF. CDR3 DNA sequence: TGTGCCAGCTCACCACCGACAGGGACTCCCTACGAGCAGTACTTC.